This TCR beta chain emerged from a study of technical replicates of blood from a few donors. Trimming took off 2 bases at V and 2 bases at J, with 9 bases between the two ends. The CDR3 spans 14 residues. Germline CDR1 SGHDT, CDR2 YYEEEE. TCRdb's table, derived via immunoSEQ multiplex PCR, lists solely in-frame clones and lacks some. There are some 80,000 clones in the sample; about 96% occur only once, and about 0.31% lies in the top ten. The sequenced sample was T cells isolated from PBMCs. The V and J genes are TRBV5-6 and TRBJ2-3; D is possibly TRBD2 (6 bases). The receptor was isolated from a human donor in good health. The CDR3 loop is CASSLGGITDTQYF. CDR3 nucleotides: TGTGCCAGCAGCTTAGGCGGGATCACAGATACGCAGTATTTT.